The 27 T cell receptor beta chains below come from one sample, sequenced in a study of cytomegalovirus exposure and HLA in healthy donors (dated by TCRdb to the late 2010s). The method was the immunoSEQ multiplex PCR assay. A mixture of 60 forward primers for TCR Vbeta segments and 13 reverse primers for TCR Jbeta segments was used in the multiplex PCR. TCRdb took this table from immuneACCESS and kept in-frame rearrangements with V and J called. Such tables lack part of the clones; where checked against another copy, unresolved V genes explain under half of the gap, and the rest is unexplained. The sample yields about 200,000 clones; roughly 13% were counted once. Clones ranked in the top ten supply about 8% of the sample. The specimen was PBMCs. These receptors were collected from a middle-aged man in good health and CMV-seropositive.

In its sample, this clone was seen a few times. The chain has TRBV4-2 and TRBJ1-4, with a weak D call TRBD1 (6 bases). This CDR3 is 16 amino acids long. Looked up from germline, CDR1 is LGHNA and CDR2 is YNFKEQ. The V and J ends lost 0 bases and 5 bases respectively, with 13 bases between them. CDR3 loop: CASSQERNRANEKLFF. The CDR3 nucleotides read TGTGCCAGCAGCCAAGAACGGAACAGGGCAAATGAAAAACTGTTTTTT.

There are a few counts of this clone. Distinct nucleotide sequences in the sample also encode this CDR3. The chain uses TRBV11-3 and TRBJ2-5; D is unclear. CDR1 and CDR2 (germline): SGHNT, YENEEA. The CDR3 is 11 residues long. The germline V and J ends were trimmed by 2 bases and 5 bases, with 3 bases remaining between them. The CDR3 region is CASSLSETQYF. DNA for the CDR3: TGTGCCAGCAGCTTAAGCGAGACCCAGTACTTC. The full variable domain, rest sourced from reference TRBV11-3 and TRBJ2-5, is EAGVVQSPRYKIIEKKQPVAFWCNPISGHNTLYWYLQNLGQGPELLIRYENEEAVDDSQLPKDRFSAERLKGVDSTLKIQPAELGDSAVYLCASSLSETQYFGPGTRLLVL.

This clone was recorded a few times. This rearrangement joins TRBV5-4 to TRBJ2-3; the D is unclear. V lost 1 base and J lost 2, with 8 bases in between. The CDR3 totals 14 residues. CDR1 is SGHNT and CDR2 is YYREEE in the germline V gene (reference sequence). CDR3 sequence reads: CASSLSETTDTQYF. CDR3 DNA sequence: TGTGCCAGCAGCTTGTCAGAAACCACAGATACGCAGTATTTT.

V gene TRBV28 combines with J gene TRBJ1-6; D possibly corresponds to TRBD1 (6 bases). The CDR3 has 15 amino acids. The germline gives CDR1 MDHEN, CDR2 SYDVKM. With 10 bases removed from V and 6 bases from J, the gap between germline ends came to 19 bases. The CDR3 loop reads CATGGRGGFNSPLHF. CDR3 DNA: TGTGCCACCGGAGGGCGGGGGGGCTTTAATTCACCCCTCCACTTT.

This clone was recorded a few times. The rearrangement links TRBV11-2 to TRBJ1-3, with 7 bases lining up with TRBD1. The CDR3 contains 16 residues. V lost 5 bases, J lost 4 bases, and 11 bases stayed unmatched. The V gene's germline CDR1 is SGHAT and CDR2 FQNNGV. CDR3 bases: TGTGCCAGCAGCCCTAGACAGGGTTCGTCCGGAAACACCATATATTTT. Translation: CASSPRQGSSGNTIYF.

This sequence joins TRBV2 and TRBJ2-3; 8 bases line up with TRBD1. Germline V lookup: CDR1 SNHLY, CDR2 FYNNEI. J gave up 9 bases and V 5 bases, and 7 bases lay outside the gene matches. The CDR3 length is 13 residues. CDR3 loop: CASSRNRGDTQYF. CDR3 DNA: TGTGCCAGCAGTAGGAACAGGGGGGACACGCAGTATTTT.

The chain employs TRBV2 and TRBJ1-1; 8 nucleotides align to TRBD1. This CDR3 has 15 residues. Germline V lookup: CDR1 SNHLY, CDR2 FYNNEI. Trimming took 4 bases from V and 4 from J; bases not matched to a gene: 8. In DNA, the CDR3 is TGTGCCAGCAGTGTAAGATTAACAGGGGGCACTGAAGCTTTCTTT. Encoded protein: CASSVRLTGGTEAFF.

This clone has more than one count but fewer than ten. The rearrangement joins TRBV7-2 to TRBJ1-1; tentatively, D is TRBD1 (5 bases). Deletions cut 6 bases from V and 0 bases from J, with 14 bases between. Germline CDR1 reads SGHTA; CDR2 reads FQGNSA. CDR3 size: 15 residues. The CDR3 DNA reads as TGTGCCAGCAGGCCCTCAAGGGGTATGAACACTGAAGCTTTCTTT. It specifies CASRPSRGMNTEAFF.

This clone has a handful of counts. The rearrangement uses TRBV27 and TRBJ1-6, with D possibly matching TRBD1 (5 bases). Trimming shortened V by 3 bases and J by 3 bases, and 12 bases separated the two germline ends. CDR3 size: 16 residues. Germline V gives CDR1 MNHEY, CDR2 SMNVEV (reference sequence). CDR3 region: CASSLAGGDYNSPLHF. The CDR3 region has the DNA TGTGCCAGCAGTTTGGCGGGGGGGGACTATAATTCACCCCTCCACTTT.

This clone was counted a few times. The V and J genes are TRBV5-1 and TRBJ2-3; a weak D match, TRBD1 (5 bases). Trimming shortened V by 0 bases and J by 5 bases, and 16 bases separated the two germline ends. Per the germline V gene, CDR1 is SGHRS and CDR2 is YFSETQ. The CDR3 runs 16 residues. CDR3 coding DNA: TGCGCCAGCAGCTTGGGTAGGGGTAGACTCATAGATACGCAGTATTTT. It codes for CASSLGRGRLIDTQYF.

The J gene is TRBJ2-6, the V gene TRBV14; no clear D. Germline lookup yields CDR1 SGHDN and CDR2 FVKESK. Trimming shortened V by 0 bases and J by 4 bases, and 25 bases separated the two germline ends. The CDR3 runs 21 residues. The CDR3 is CASSQDFSSPSVMSGANVLTF. DNA of the CDR3: TGTGCCAGCAGCCAAGATTTTTCCTCTCCGTCAGTAATGTCCGGGGCCAACGTCCTGACTTTC. Drawing the rest from reference TRBV14 and TRBJ2-6, the complete variable domain is EAGVTQFPSHSVIEKGQTVTLRCDPISGHDNLYWYRRVMGKEIKFLLHFVKESKQDESGMPNNRFLAERTGGTYSTLKVQPAELEDSGVYFCASSQDFSSPSVMSGANVLTFGAGSRLTVL.

The V and J genes are TRBV27 and TRBJ1-4, with D maybe TRBD1 (6 bases). Trimming shortened V by 5 bases and J by 7 bases, and 17 bases separated the two germline ends. The CDR3 has 15 residues. CDR1 is MNHEY, CDR2 SMNVEV, per germline (reference sequence). CDR3 sequence reads: CASSPQRGGVEKLFF. Here the CDR3 DNA reads TGTGCCAGCAGTCCCCAGAGGGGGGGAGTTGAAAAACTGTTTTTT. Looking up the rest from reference TRBV27 and TRBJ1-4 gives the full variable domain: EAQVTQNPRYLITVTGKKLTVTCSQNMNHEYMSWYRQDPGLGLRQIYYSMNVEVTDKGDVPEGYKVSRKEKRNFPLILESPSPNQTSLYFCASSPQRGGVEKLFFGSGTQLSVL.

Comments on this clone: Other DNA sequences from this sample encode an identical CDR3 as well. For the CDR3, the DNA is TGTGCCAGCAGCCAGCAAGAGACCCAGTACTTC. Protein: CASSQQETQYF. This chain joins TRBV5-4 and TRBJ2-5; D gene uncertain. CDR1 and CDR2 from the germline V gene are SGHNT and YYREEE (reference sequence). CDR3 length equals 11 residues. V lost 4 bases and J 2 bases, leaving 3 bases between the germline ends.

This clone has only a few counts. The sample has other DNA sequences that encode this CDR3 too. This chain joins TRBV7-2 and TRBJ1-1; no clear D. The CDR3 extends over 12 amino acids. The V end was cut by 5 bases, the J end by 4 bases, with 8 bases between. CDR1 is SGHTA, CDR2 FQGNSA, per germline. The DNA for the CDR3 is TGTGCCAGCAGCCCGCGGTCCACTGAAGCTTTCTTT. Protein sequence: CASSPRSTEAFF.

In its sample, this clone was seen a few times. The rearrangement joins TRBV6-5 to TRBJ1-1, with D possibly TRBD1 on 6 matching bases. The CDR3 extends over 12 amino acids. Deletions cut 6 bases from V and 1 base from J, with 6 bases between. The germline gives CDR1 MNHEY, CDR2 SVGAGI. The DNA for the CDR3 is TGTGCCAGCAGGACAGGGAACACTGAAGCTTTCTTT. This translates into CASRTGNTEAFF.

This chain connects TRBV7-2 to TRBJ1-5; 7 bases map to TRBD1. The germline gives CDR1 SGHTA, CDR2 FQGNSA. V was pared by 5 bases and J by 2 bases, with 12 bases of the junction left unmatched. The CDR3 contains 17 residues. The DNA of the CDR3 is TGTGCCAGCAGCCCCCGTGGCAGGGGGGTGGGCAATCAGCCCCAGCATTTT. It translates to CASSPRGRGVGNQPQHF.

J is TRBJ1-1 and V is TRBV11-2; 10 positions agree with TRBD1. The CDR3 has 18 amino acids. With V trimmed by 3 bases and J by 1 base, 11 bases remained unmatched. Germline assignment: CDR1 SGHAT and CDR2 FQNNGV. CDR3 sequence reads: CASSFNAGTGAKNTEAFF. For the CDR3, the DNA is TGTGCCAGCAGCTTCAATGCCGGGACAGGGGCAAAGAACACTGAAGCTTTCTTT. The full variable domain, its missing parts supplied by reference TRBV11-2 and TRBJ1-1, is EAGVAQSPRYKIIEKRQSVAFWCNPISGHATLYWYQQILGQGPKLLIQFQNNGVVDDSQLPKDRFSAERLKGVDSTLKIQPAKLEDSAVYLCASSFNAGTGAKNTEAFFGQGTRLTVV.

The sample holds a few counts of this clone. The chain links TRBV2 to TRBJ2-5; 14 positions match TRBD2. The CDR3 totals 18 residues. CDR1 SNHLY and CDR2 FYNNEI come from the germline V gene. With 2 bases clipped from V and 2 bases from J, the junction kept 7 bases outside the gene matches. The CDR3 here is CASSERGTSGGDQETQYF. Written as DNA, the CDR3 is TGTGCCAGCAGTGAACGAGGGACTAGCGGGGGTGATCAAGAGACCCAGTACTTC. Based on the CDR3 plus reference TRBV2 and TRBJ2-5, the full variable domain is EPEVTQTPSHQVTQMGQEVILRCVPISNHLYFYWYRQILGQKVEFLVSFYNNEISEKSEIFDDQFSVERPDGSNFTLKIRSTKLEDSAMYFCASSERGTSGGDQETQYFGPGTRLLVL.

The J gene is TRBJ2-1, the V gene TRBV10-3, with 8 positions matching TRBD2. The CDR3 is 18 residues long. The J segment lost 0 bases and the V segment lost 2 bases, leaving 9 bases of the junction unmatched. In germline, CDR1 is ENHRY, CDR2 SYGVKD. DNA of the CDR3: TGTGCCATCAGTGAGCGATTTGGCGGGGGGTCCTCCTACAATGAGCAGTTCTTC. Its protein product is CAISERFGGGSSYNEQFF.

This sequence joins TRBV10-3 and TRBJ1-4; D not certain. The germline V and J ends were trimmed by 2 bases and 6 bases, with 7 bases remaining between them. The CDR3 loop spans 13 amino acids. Germline loops: CDR1 ENHRY, CDR2 SYGVKD. The chain's CDR3 is CAISEEGYEKLFF. The CDR3 DNA sequence: TGTGCCATCAGTGAGGAGGGTTATGAAAAACTGTTTTTT.

This clone was detected only a few times. This chain connects TRBV6-6 to TRBJ1-2, with D perhaps matching TRBD1 (5 bases). V was trimmed by 2 bases and J by 4 bases, leaving 11 bases between them. CDR1 MNHNY and CDR2 SVGAGI come from the germline V gene (reference sequence). The CDR3 has 14 residues. CDR3 DNA: TGTGCCAGCAGTTACCGGGGGACGACCTATGGCTACACCTTC. It specifies CASSYRGTTYGYTF.

The rearrangement uses TRBV25-1 and TRBJ2-5; D is unclear. Looked up from germline, CDR1 is MGHDK and CDR2 is SYGVNS. V was trimmed by 2 bases and J by 5 bases, leaving 12 bases between them. This CDR3 region has 14 residues. CDR3 sequence (DNA): TGTGCCAGCAGTGAAGCCGCCTCACGGGAGACCCAGTACTTC. Amino acid sequence: CASSEAASRETQYF.

The chain carries TRBV5-1 and TRBJ1-2; 8 nucleotides agree with TRBD1. Germline V gene sequence: CDR1 SGHRS, CDR2 YFSETQ. After removal of 1 base from V and 5 bases from J, the junction contained 4 bases not matched to a gene. This CDR3 spans 14 amino acids. The CDR3 sequence: CASSLSGGGYGYTF. The CDR3 DNA reads as TGCGCCAGCAGCTTGTCAGGGGGCGGGTATGGCTACACCTTC.

This clone has just a few counts. The gene calls are TRBV7-9 and TRBJ1-4; D unresolved. The germline V gene has CDR1 SEHNR and CDR2 FQNEAQ (reference sequence). The CDR3 loop spans 13 amino acids. The germline V and J ends were trimmed by 3 bases and 4 bases, with 6 bases remaining between them. This CDR3 reads CASSLASNEKLFF. The CDR3 DNA follows: TGTGCCAGCAGCTTGGCCAGTAATGAAAAACTGTTTTTT.

The rearrangement joins TRBV30 to TRBJ2-2; D is possibly TRBD2 (6 bases). The CDR3 contains 15 residues. Trimming took 4 bases from V and 0 from J, leaving 12 bases between them. The germline V gene has CDR1 GTSNPN and CDR2 SVGIG (reference sequence). The CDR3 reads CAWNTGGSNTGELFF. The CDR3 region has the DNA TGTGCCTGGAATACCGGGGGTTCGAACACCGGGGAGCTGTTTTTT.

The chain has TRBV5-1 and TRBJ1-2; D unresolved. V was shortened by 3 bases and J by 4 bases, with 10 bases between the two germline ends. The CDR3 spans 13 residues. The germline CDR1 and CDR2 sequences are SGHRS and YFSETQ. The CDR3 DNA follows: TGCGCCAGCAGCTCGGAGGGAGCCTATGGCTACACCTTC. It specifies CASSSEGAYGYTF. Full variable domain (outside the CDR3, taken from reference TRBV5-1 and TRBJ1-2): KAGVTQTPRYLIKTRGQQVTLSCSPISGHRSVSWYQQTPGQGLQFLFEYFSETQRNKGNFPGRFSGRQFSNSRSEMNVSTLELGDSALYLCASSSEGAYGYTFGSGTRLTVV.

The chain has TRBV28 and TRBJ1-5; D gene unclear. Trimming took off 7 bases at V and 6 bases at J, with 13 bases between the two ends. Germline V gene lookup returns CDR1 MDHEN and CDR2 SYDVKM. This CDR3 is 13 amino acids long. CDR3 residues: CASTPRGAQPQHF. In DNA, the CDR3 is TGTGCCAGCACCCCCCGGGGAGCTCAGCCCCAGCATTTT. Complete variable domain (other parts from reference TRBV28 and TRBJ1-5): DVKVTQSSRYLVKRTGEKVFLECVQDMDHENMFWYRQDPGLGLRLIYFSYDVKMKEKGDIPEGYSVSREKKERFSLILESASTNQTSMYLCASTPRGAQPQHFGDGTRLSIL.